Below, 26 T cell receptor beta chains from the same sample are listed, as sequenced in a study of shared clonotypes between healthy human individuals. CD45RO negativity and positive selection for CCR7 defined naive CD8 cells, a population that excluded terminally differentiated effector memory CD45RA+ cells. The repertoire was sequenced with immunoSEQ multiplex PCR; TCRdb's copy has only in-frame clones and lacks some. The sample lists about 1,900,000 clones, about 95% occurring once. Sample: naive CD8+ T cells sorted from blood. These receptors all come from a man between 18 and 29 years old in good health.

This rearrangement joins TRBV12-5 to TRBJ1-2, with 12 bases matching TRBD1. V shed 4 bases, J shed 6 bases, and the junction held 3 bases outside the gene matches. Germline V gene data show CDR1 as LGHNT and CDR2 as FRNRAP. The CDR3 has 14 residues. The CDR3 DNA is TGTGCTAGTGGTTATGGGACAGGGGGCGATGGCTACACCTTC. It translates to CASGYGTGGDGYTF. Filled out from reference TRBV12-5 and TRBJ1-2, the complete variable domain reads DARVTQTPRHKVTEMGQEVTMRCQPILGHNTVFWYRQTMMQGLELLAYFRNRAPLDDSGMPKDRFSAEMPDATLATLKIQPSEPRDSAVYFCASGYGTGGDGYTFGSGTRLTVV.

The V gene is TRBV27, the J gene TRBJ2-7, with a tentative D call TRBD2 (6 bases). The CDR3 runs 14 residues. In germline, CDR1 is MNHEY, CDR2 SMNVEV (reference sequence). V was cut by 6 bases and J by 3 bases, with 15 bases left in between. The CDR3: CASSPEMGGYEQYF. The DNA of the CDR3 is TGTGCCAGCAGCCCGGAGATGGGGGGCTACGAGCAGTACTTC.

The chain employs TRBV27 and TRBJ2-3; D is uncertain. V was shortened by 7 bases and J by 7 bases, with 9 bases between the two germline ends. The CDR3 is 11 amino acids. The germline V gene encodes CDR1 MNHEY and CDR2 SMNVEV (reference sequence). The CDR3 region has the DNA TGTGCCAGCATGGAAGGGAATACGCAGTATTTT. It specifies CASMEGNTQYF.

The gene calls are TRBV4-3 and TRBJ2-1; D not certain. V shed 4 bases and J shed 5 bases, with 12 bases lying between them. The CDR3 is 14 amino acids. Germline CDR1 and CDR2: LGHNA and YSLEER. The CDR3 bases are TGCGCCAGCAGCCTTACGGCGGCAGACAATGAGCAGTTCTTC. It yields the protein CASSLTAADNEQFF.

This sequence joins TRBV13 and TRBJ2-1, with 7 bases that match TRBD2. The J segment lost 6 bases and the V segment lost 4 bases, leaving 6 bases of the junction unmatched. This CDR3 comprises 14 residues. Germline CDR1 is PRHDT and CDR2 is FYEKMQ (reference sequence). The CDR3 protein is CASSSTGRRNEQFF. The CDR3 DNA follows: TGTGCCAGCAGCTCCACCGGGAGGCGCAATGAGCAGTTCTTC. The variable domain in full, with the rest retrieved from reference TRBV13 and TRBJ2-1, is AAGVIQSPRHLIKEKRETATLKCYPIPRHDTVYWYQQGPGQDPQFLISFYEKMQSDKGSIPDRFSAQQFSDYHSELNMSSLELGDSALYFCASSSTGRRNEQFFGPGTRLTVL.

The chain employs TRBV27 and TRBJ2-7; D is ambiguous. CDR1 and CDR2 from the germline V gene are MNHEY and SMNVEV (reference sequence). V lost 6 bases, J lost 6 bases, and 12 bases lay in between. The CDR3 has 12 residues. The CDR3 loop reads CASSGNMGEQYF. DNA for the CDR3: TGTGCCAGCAGCGGAAATATGGGCGAGCAGTACTTC.

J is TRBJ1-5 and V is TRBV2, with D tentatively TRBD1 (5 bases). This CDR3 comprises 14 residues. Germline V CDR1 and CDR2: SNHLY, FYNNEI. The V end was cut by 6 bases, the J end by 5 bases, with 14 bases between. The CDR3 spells CASRLTGPDQPQHF. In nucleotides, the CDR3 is TGTGCCAGCAGATTAACAGGCCCTGATCAGCCCCAGCATTTT.

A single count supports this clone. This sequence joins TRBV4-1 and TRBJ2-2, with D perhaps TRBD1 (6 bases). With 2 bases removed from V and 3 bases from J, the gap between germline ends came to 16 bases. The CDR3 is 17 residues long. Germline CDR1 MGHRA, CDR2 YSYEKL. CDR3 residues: CASSQYQGKGDTGELFF. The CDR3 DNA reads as TGCGCCAGCAGCCAATACCAGGGGAAAGGGGACACCGGGGAGCTGTTTTTT.

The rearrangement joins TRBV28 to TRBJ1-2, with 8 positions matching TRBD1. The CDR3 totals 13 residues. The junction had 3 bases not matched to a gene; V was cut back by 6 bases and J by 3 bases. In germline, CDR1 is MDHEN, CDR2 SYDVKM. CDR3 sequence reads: CASRPQGDYGYTF. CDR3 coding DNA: TGTGCCAGCAGGCCACAGGGGGACTATGGCTACACCTTC.

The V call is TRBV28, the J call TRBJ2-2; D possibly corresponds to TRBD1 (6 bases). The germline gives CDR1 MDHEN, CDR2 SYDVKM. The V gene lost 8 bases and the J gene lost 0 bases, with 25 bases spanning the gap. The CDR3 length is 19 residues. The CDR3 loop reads CASQVVETGNYANTGELFF. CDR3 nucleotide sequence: TGTGCCAGCCAGGTGGTGGAAACAGGGAATTACGCGAACACCGGGGAGCTGTTTTTT.

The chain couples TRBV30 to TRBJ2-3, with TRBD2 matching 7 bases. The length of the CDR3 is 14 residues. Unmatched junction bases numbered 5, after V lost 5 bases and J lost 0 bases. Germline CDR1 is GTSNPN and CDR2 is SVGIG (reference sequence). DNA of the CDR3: TGTGCCTGGCAAAGCGGGATTAGCACAGATACGCAGTATTTT. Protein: CAWQSGISTDTQYF.

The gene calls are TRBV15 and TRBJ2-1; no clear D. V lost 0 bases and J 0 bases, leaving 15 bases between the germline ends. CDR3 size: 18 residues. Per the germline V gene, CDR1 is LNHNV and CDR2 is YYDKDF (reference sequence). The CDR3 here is CATSRDKGETSSYNEQFF. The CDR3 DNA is TGTGCCACCAGCAGAGATAAAGGCGAGACGAGCTCCTACAATGAGCAGTTCTTC. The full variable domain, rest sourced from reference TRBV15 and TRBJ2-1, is DAMVIQNPRYQVTQFGKPVTLSCSQTLNHNVMYWYQQKSSQAPKLLFHYYDKDFNNEADTPDNFQSRRPNTSFCFLDIRSPGLGDTAMYLCATSRDKGETSSYNEQFFGPGTRLTVL.

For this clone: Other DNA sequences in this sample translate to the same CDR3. The CDR3 spells CASSQVRGNEQFF. CDR3 coding DNA: TGCGCCAGCAGCCAAGTCCGGGGGAATGAGCAGTTCTTC. The chain recombines TRBV4-1 with TRBJ2-1, with D maybe TRBD2 (6 bases). Deletions cut 1 base from V and 7 bases from J, with 8 bases between. CDR1 and CDR2 (germline): MGHRA, YSYEKL. CDR3 length equals 13 residues.

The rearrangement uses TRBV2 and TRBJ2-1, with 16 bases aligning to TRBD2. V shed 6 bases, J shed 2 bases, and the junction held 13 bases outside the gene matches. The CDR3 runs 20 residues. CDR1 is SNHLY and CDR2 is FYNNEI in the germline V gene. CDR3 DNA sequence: TGTGCCAGCAGCGTATTAAGGGGACTAGCGGGAGGGCCGGCCTACAATGAGCAGTTCTTC. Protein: CASSVLRGLAGGPAYNEQFF.

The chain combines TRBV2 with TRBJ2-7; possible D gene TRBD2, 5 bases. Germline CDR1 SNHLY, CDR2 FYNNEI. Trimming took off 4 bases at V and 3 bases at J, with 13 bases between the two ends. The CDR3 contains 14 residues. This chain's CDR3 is CASSVLGKSYEQYF. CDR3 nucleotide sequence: TGTGCCAGCAGTGTCCTCGGGAAAAGCTACGAGCAGTACTTC.

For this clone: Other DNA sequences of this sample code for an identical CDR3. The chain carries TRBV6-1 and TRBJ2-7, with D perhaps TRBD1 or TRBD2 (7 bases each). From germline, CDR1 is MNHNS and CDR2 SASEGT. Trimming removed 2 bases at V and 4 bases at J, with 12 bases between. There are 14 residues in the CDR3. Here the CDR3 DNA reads TGTGCCAGCAGTGAAACAGGGGAGGGGTACGAGCAGTACTTC. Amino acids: CASSETGEGYEQYF.

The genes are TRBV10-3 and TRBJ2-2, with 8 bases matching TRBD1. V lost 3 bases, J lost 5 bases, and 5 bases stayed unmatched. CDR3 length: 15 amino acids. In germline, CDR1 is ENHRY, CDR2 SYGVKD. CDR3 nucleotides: TGTGCCATCAGTGATGAACAGGGGGAGACCGGGGAGCTGTTTTTT. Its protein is CAISDEQGETGELFF.

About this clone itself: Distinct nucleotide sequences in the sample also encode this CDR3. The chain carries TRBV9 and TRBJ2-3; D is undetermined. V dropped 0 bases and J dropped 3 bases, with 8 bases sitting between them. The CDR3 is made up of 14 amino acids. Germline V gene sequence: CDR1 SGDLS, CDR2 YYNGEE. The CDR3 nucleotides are TGTGCCAGCAGCGTAGGGGTTGGGACAGATACGCAGTATTTT. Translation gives CASSVGVGTDTQYF.

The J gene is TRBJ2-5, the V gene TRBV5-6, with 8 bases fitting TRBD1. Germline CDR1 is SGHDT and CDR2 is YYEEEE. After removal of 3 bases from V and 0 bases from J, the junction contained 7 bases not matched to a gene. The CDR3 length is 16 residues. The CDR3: CASSSPTGVHQETQYF. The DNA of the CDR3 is TGTGCCAGCAGCTCGCCGACAGGGGTCCACCAAGAGACCCAGTACTTC. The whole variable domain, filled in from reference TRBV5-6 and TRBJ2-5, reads DAGVTQSPTHLIKTRGQQVTLRCSPKSGHDTVSWYQQALGQGPQFIFQYYEEEERQRGNFPDRFSGHQFPNYSSELNVNALLLGDSALYLCASSSPTGVHQETQYFGPGTRLLVL.

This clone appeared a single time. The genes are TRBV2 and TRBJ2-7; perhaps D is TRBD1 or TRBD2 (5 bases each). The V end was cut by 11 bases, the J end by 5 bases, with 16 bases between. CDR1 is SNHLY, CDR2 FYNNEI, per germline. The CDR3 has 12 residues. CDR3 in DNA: TGTGCCGGTTGGGACCCCGACCACGAGCAGTACTTC. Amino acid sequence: CAGWDPDHEQYF.

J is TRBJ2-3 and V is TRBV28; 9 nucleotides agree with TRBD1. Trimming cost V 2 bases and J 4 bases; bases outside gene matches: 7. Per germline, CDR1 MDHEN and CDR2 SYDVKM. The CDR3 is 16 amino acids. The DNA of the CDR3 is TGTGCCAGCAGTTTAGGGGGGGGACAGGGCCCAGATACGCAGTATTTT. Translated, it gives CASSLGGGQGPDTQYF.

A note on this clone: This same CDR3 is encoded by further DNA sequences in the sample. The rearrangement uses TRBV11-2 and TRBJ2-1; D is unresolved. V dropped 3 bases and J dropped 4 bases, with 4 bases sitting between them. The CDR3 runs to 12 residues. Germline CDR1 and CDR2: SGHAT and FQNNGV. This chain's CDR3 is CASSLVYNEQFF. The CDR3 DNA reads TGTGCCAGCAGCTTGGTTTACAATGAGCAGTTCTTC.

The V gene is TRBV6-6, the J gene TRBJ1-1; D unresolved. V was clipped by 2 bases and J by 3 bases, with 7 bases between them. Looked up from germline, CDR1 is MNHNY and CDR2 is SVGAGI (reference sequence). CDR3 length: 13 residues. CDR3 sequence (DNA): TGTGCCAGCAGTTACGGGGAGCACACTGAAGCTTTCTTT. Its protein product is CASSYGEHTEAFF.

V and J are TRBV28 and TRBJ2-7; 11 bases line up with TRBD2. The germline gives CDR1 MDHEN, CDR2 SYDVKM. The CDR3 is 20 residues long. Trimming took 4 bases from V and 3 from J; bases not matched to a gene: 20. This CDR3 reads CASSSYSSGGPKPSVYEQYF. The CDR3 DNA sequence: TGTGCCAGCAGTTCCTATTCTAGCGGGGGGCCCAAACCGTCTGTCTACGAGCAGTACTTC.

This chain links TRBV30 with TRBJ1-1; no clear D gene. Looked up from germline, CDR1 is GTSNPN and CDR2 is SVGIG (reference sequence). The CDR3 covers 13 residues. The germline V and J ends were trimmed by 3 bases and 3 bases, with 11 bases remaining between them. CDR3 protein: CAWSLDRYTEAFF. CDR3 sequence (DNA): TGTGCCTGGAGCCTGGACCGCTACACTGAAGCTTTCTTT. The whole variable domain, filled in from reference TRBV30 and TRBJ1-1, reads SQTIHQWPATLVQPVGSPLSLECTVEGTSNPNLYWYRQAAGRGLQLLFYSVGIGQISSEVPQNLSASRPQDRQFILSSKKLLLSDSGFYLCAWSLDRYTEAFFGQGTRLTVV.

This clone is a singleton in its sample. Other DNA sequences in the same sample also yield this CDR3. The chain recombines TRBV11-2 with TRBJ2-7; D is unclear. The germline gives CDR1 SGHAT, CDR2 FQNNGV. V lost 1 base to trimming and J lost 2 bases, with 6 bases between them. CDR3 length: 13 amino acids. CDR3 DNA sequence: TGTGCCAGCAGCTTAGGGTCCCCCTACGAGCAGTACTTC. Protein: CASSLGSPYEQYF.